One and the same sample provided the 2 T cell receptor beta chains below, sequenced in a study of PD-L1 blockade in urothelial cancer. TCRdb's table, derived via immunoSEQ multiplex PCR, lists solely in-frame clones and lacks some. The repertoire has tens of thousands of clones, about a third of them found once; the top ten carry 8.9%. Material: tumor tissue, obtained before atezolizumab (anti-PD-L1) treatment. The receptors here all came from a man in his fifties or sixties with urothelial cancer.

CDR3 sequence: CAWRGVLLNTEAFF. Written as DNA, the CDR3 is TGTGCCTGGAGGGGTGTTCTTTTGAACACTGAAGCTTTCTTT. The chain couples TRBV30 to TRBJ1-1; D is undetermined. Germline CDR1 reads GTSNPN; CDR2 reads SVGIG (reference sequence). The CDR3 totals 14 residues. V was clipped by 3 bases and J by 0 bases, with 11 bases between them.

Here the CDR3 reads CASSRGLAAAEQYF. As DNA, the CDR3 is TGCGCCAGCAGTAGAGGGCTAGCCGCCGCCGAGCAGTACTTC. The rearrangement links TRBV23-1 to TRBJ2-7; a weak D match, TRBD2 (5 bases). TRBV23-1 falls under the ORF class, with uncertain function. V was cut by 5 bases and J by 6 bases, with 17 bases left in between. The CDR3 has 14 residues.